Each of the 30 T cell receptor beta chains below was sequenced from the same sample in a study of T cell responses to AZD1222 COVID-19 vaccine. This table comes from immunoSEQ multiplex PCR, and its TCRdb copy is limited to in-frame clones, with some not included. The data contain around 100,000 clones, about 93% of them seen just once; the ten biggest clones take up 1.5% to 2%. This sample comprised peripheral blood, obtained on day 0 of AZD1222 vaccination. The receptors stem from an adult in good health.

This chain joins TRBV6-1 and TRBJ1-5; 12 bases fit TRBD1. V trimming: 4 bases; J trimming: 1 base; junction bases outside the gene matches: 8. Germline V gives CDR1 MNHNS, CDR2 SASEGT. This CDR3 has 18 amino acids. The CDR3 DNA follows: TGTGCCAGCAGTGCCCGCGGGACAGGGGGCGGCAGCAATCAGCCCCAGCATTTT. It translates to CASSARGTGGGSNQPQHF.

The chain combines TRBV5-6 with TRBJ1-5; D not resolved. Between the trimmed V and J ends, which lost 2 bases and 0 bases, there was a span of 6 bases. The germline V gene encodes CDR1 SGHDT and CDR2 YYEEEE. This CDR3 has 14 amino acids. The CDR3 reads CASSFHDSNQPQHF. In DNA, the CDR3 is TGTGCCAGCAGCTTTCACGATAGCAATCAGCCCCAGCATTTT.

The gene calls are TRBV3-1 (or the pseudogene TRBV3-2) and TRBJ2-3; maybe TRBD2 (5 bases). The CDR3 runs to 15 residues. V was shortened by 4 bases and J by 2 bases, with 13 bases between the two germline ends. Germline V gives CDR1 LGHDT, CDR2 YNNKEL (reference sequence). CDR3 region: CASSPREGTTDTQYF. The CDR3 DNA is TGTGCCAGCAGCCCACGTGAGGGTACCACAGATACGCAGTATTTT.

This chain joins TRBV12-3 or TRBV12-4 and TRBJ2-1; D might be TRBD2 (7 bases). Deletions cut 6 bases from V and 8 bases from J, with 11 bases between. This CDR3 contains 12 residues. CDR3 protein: CASSSGGHEQFF. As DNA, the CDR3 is TGTGCCAGCAGCTCGGGGGGCCATGAGCAGTTCTTC.

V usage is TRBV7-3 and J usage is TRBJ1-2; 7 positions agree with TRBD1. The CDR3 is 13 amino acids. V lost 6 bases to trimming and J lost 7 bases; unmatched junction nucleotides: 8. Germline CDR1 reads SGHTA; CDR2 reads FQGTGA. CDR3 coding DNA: TGTGCCAGCAGTCTTGACAGGGCGGGTGGCTACACCTTC. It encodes CASSLDRAGGYTF.

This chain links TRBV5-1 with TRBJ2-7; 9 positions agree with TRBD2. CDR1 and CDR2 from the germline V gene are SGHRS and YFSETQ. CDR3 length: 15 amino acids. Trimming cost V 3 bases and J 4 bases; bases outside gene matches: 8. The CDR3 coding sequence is TGCGCCAGCAGCTCGATAGCGGGAGAAGATTACGAGCAGTACTTC. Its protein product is CASSSIAGEDYEQYF.

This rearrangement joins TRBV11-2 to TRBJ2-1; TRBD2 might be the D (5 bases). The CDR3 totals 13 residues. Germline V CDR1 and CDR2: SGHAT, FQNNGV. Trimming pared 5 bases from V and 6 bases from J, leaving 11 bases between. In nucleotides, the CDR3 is TGTGCCAGCAGCCCAGGACTGTCCAATGAGCAGTTCTTC. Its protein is CASSPGLSNEQFF. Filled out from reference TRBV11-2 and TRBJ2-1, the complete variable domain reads EAGVAQSPRYKIIEKRQSVAFWCNPISGHATLYWYQQILGQGPKLLIQFQNNGVVDDSQLPKDRFSAERLKGVDSTLKIQPAKLEDSAVYLCASSPGLSNEQFFGPGTRLTVL.

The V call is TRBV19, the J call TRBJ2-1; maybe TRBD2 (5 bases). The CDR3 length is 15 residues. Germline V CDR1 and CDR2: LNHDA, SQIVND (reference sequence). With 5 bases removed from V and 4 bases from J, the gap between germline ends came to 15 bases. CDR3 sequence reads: CASSELGREYNEQFF. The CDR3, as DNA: TGTGCCAGTAGTGAACTGGGTCGGGAATACAATGAGCAGTTCTTC.

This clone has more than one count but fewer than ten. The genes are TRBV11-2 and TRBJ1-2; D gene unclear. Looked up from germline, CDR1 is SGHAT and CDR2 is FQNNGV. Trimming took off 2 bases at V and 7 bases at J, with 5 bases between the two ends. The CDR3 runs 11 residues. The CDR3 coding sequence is TGTGCCAGCAGCTTATTACGTGGCTACACCTTC. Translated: CASSLLRGYTF.

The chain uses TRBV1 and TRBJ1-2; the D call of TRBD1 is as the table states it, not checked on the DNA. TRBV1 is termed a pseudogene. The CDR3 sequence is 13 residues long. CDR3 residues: CTSSIAGAGGYTF. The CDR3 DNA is TGCACCAGCAGCATAGCAGGGGCTGGGGGCTACACCTTC.

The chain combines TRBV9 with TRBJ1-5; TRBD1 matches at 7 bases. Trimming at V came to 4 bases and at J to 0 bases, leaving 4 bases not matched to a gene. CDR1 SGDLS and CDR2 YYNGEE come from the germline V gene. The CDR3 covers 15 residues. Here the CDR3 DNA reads TGTGCCAGCAGCACGGGACAGCATAGCAATCAGCCCCAGCATTTT. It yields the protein CASSTGQHSNQPQHF.

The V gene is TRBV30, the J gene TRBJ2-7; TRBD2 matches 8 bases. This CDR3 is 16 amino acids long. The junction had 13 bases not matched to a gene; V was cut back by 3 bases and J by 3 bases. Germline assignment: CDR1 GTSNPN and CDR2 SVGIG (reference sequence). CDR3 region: CAWSPTWTSSIYEQYF. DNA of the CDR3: TGTGCCTGGAGCCCTACTTGGACTAGCTCCATCTACGAGCAGTACTTC.

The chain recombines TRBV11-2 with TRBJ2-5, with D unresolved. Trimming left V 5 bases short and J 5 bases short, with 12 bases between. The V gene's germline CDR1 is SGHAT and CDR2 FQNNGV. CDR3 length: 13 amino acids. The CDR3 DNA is TGTGCCAGCAGCCTCAGCCCCGGGGAGACCCAGTACTTC. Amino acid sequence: CASSLSPGETQYF.

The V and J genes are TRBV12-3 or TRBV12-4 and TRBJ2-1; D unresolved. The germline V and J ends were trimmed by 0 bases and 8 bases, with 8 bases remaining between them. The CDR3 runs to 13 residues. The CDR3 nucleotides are TGTGCCAGCAGTTTAGCGGCTAGTCATGAGCAGTTCTTC. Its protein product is CASSLAASHEQFF.

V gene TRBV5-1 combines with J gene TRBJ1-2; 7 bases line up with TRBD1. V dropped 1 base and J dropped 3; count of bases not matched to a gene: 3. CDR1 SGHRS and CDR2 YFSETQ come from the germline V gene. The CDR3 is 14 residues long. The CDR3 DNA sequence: TGCGCCAGCAGCTTGATCGACAGGGACTATGGCTACACCTTC. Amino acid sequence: CASSLIDRDYGYTF.

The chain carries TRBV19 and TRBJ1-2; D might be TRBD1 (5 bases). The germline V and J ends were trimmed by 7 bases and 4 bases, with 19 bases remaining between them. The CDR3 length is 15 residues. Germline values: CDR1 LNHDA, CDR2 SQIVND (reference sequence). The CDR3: CASTHRTVSVYGYTF. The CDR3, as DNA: TGTGCCAGTACCCACAGGACGGTTTCAGTCTATGGCTACACCTTC.

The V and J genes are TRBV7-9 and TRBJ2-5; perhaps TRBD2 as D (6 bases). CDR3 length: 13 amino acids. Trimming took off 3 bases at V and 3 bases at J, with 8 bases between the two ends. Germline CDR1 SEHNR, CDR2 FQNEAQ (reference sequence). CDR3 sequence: CASSLGGKETQYF. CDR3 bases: TGTGCCAGCAGCTTGGGAGGAAAAGAGACCCAGTACTTC.

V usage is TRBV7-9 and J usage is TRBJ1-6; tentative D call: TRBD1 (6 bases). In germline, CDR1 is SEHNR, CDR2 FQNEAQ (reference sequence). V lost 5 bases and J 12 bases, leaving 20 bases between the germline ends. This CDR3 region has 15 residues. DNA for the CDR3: TGTGCCAGCAGCCCTCATGGGGGGGGGCAGGAACCCCTCCACTTT. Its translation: CASSPHGGGQEPLHF.

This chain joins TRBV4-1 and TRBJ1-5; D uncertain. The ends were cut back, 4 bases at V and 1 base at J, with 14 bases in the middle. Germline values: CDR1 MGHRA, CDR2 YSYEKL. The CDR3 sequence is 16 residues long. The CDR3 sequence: CASSPRGGMSNQPQHF. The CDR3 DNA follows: TGCGCCAGCAGCCCCCGGGGAGGGATGAGCAATCAGCCCCAGCATTTT.

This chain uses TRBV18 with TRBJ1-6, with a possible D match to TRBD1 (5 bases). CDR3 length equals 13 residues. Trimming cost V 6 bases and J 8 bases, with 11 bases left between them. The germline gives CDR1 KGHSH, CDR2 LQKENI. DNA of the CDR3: TGTGCCAGCTCCCAGGGCCCCGATTCACCCCTCCACTTT. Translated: CASSQGPDSPLHF.

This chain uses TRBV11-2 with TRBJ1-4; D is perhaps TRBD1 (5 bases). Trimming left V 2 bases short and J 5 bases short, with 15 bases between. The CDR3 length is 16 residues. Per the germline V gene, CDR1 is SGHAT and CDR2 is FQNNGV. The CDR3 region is CASSLNPGPNNEKLFF. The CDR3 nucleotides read TGTGCCAGCAGCTTAAACCCGGGACCGAACAATGAAAAACTGTTTTTT. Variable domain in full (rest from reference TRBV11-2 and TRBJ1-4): EAGVAQSPRYKIIEKRQSVAFWCNPISGHATLYWYQQILGQGPKLLIQFQNNGVVDDSQLPKDRFSAERLKGVDSTLKIQPAKLEDSAVYLCASSLNPGPNNEKLFFGSGTQLSVL.

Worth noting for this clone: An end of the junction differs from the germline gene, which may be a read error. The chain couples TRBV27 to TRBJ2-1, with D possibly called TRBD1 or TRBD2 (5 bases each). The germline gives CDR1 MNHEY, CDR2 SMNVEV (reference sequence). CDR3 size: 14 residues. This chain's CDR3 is CTSSSGTTHNEQFF. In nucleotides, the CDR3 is TGTACCAGCAGTTCCGGGACGACCCACAATGAGCAGTTCTTC.

Written as DNA, the CDR3 is TGCGCCAGCAGCGGATCCCCCCCGACAGGGAGGACTGAAGCTTTCTTT. Translated, it gives CASSGSPPTGRTEAFF. The chain combines TRBV5-1 with TRBJ1-1; 7 bases are shared with TRBD1. Germline values: CDR1 SGHRS, CDR2 YFSETQ. J gave up 5 bases and V 4 bases, and 14 bases lay outside the gene matches. The CDR3 spans 16 residues.

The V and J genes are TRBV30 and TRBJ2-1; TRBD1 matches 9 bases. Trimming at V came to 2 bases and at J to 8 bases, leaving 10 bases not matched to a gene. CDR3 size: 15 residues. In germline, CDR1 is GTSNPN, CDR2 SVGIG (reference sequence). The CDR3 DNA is TGTGCCTGGAGTAAGGGACAGGGTGTTAAGGATGAGCAGTTCTTC. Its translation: CAWSKGQGVKDEQFF.

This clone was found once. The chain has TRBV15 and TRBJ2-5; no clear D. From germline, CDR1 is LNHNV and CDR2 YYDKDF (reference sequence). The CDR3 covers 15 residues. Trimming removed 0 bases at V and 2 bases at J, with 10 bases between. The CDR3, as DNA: TGTGCCACCAGCAGAGATCCGGGCTATCAAGAGACCCAGTACTTC. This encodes CATSRDPGYQETQYF.

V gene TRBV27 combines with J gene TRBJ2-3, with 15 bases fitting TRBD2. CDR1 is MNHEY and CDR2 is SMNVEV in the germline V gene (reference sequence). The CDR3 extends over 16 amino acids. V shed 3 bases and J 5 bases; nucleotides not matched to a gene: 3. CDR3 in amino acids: CASSLGLAGGRDTQYF. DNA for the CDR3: TGTGCCAGCAGTTTGGGACTAGCGGGAGGCCGAGATACGCAGTATTTT.

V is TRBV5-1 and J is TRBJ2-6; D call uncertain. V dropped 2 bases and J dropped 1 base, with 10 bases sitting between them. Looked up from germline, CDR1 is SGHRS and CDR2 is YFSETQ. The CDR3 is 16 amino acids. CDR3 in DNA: TGCGCCAGCAGCTTAAAGACACCGTCTGGGGCCAACGTCCTGACTTTC. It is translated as CASSLKTPSGANVLTF. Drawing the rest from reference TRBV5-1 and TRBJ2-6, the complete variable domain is KAGVTQTPRYLIKTRGQQVTLSCSPISGHRSVSWYQQTPGQGLQFLFEYFSETQRNKGNFPGRFSGRQFSNSRSEMNVSTLELGDSALYLCASSLKTPSGANVLTFGAGSRLTVL.

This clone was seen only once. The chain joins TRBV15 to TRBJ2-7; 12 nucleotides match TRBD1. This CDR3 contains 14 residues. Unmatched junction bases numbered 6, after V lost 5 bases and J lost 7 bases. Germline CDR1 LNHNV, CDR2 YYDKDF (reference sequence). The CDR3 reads CATSPGTGGGEQYF. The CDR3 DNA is TGTGCCACCAGCCCCGGGACAGGGGGCGGTGAGCAGTACTTC.

The DNA of the CDR3 is TGTGCCAGCAGAGGGCGGGGTATCTATGGCTACACCTTC. This encodes CASRGRGIYGYTF. This rearrangement joins TRBV27 to TRBJ1-2; D unclear. CDR1 and CDR2 from the germline V gene are MNHEY and SMNVEV (reference sequence). This CDR3 spans 13 amino acids. V lost 6 bases, J lost 4 bases, and 12 bases lay in between.

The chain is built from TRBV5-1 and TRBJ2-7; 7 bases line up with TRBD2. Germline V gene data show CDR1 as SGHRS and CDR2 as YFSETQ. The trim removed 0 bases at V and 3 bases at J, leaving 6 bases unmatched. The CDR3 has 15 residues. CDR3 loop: CASSLAGTINYEQYF. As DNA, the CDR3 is TGCGCCAGCAGCTTGGCCGGGACTATAAACTACGAGCAGTACTTC. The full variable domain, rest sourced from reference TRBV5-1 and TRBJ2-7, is KAGVTQTPRYLIKTRGQQVTLSCSPISGHRSVSWYQQTPGQGLQFLFEYFSETQRNKGNFPGRFSGRQFSNSRSEMNVSTLELGDSALYLCASSLAGTINYEQYFGPGTRLTVT.